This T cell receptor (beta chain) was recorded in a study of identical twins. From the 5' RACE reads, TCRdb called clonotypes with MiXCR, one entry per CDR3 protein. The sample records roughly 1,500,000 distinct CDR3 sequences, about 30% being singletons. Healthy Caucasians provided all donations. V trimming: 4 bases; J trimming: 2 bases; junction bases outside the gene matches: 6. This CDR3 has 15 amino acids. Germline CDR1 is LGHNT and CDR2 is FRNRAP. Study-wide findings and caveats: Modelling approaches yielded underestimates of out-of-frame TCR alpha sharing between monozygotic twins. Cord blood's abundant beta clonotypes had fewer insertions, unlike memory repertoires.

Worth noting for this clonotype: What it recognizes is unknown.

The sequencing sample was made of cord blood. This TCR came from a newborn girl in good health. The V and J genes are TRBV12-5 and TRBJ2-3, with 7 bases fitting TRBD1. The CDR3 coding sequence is TGTGCTAGTGGTTCCTACAGGGGCCCCACAGATACGCAGTATTTT. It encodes CASGSYRGPTDTQYF.